This is a list of T cell receptor beta chains from one sample in a study of cytomegalovirus exposure and HLA in healthy donors. Method: immunoSEQ multiplex PCR; TCRdb's copy keeps in-frame clones and lacks some. Of 100,000 to 150,000 clones listed, about 80% are singletons. Sequenced input: PBMCs. These receptors were taken from a woman aged 50 to 60 in good health and CMV-seropositive. CDR3s include the opening cysteine and the closing phenylalanine or tryptophan. D genes are given only for firm matches. Only part of the rows carry a size: once, few, many, or a class if the clone is expanded.

j_call d_call v_call clone_size cdr3_aa cdr3_nt
TRBJ2-7 TRBD2 TRBV30 NA CAWGLAGVGQYF TGTGCCTGGGGACTAGCGGGGGTCGGGCAGTACTTC
TRBJ2-3 NA TRBV4-2 few CASSQDWGEGGDTQYF TGTGCCAGCAGCCAAGATTGGGGGGAGGGGGGAGATACGCAGTATTTT
TRBJ2-1 TRBD2 TRBV6-5 NA CASSYSRASGKIEQFF TGTGCCAGCAGTTACTCCCGAGCTAGCGGGAAAATTGAGCAGTTCTTC
TRBJ2-1 NA TRBV11-3 NA CASSLGPSNEQFF TGTGCCAGCAGTTTGGGGCCGTCGAATGAGCAGTTCTTC
TRBJ2-1 NA TRBV19 NA CASSIGNRAVGQFF TGTGCCAGTAGTATAGGTAACAGAGCGGTGGGGCAGTTCTTC
TRBJ1-4 NA TRBV7-6 NA CASSLGEANEKLFF TGTGCCAGCAGCTTAGGGGAGGCTAATGAAAAACTGTTTTTT
TRBJ2-1 TRBD2 TRBV30 NA CAWSALAAYNEQFF TGTGCCTGGAGTGCTCTAGCGGCTTACAATGAGCAGTTCTTC
TRBJ1-2 TRBD1 TRBV14 few CASSRSQGTEDYGYTF TGTGCCAGCAGCCGATCACAGGGGACCGAGGACTATGGCTACACCTTC
TRBJ2-3 TRBD2 TRBV10-2 NA CASSDFGTSGSPTQYF TGCGCCAGCAGTGACTTCGGGACTAGCGGGAGTCCGACGCAGTATTTT
TRBJ2-7 NA TRBV5-1 NA CASSSWDNSYEQYF TGCGCCAGCAGCTCGTGGGACAACTCCTACGAGCAGTACTTC
TRBJ1-5 TRBD1 TRBV6-1 NA CASSDRVHQPQHF TGTGCCAGCAGCGACAGGGTTCATCAGCCCCAGCATTTT
TRBJ2-5 TRBD2 TRBV4-2 NA CASSQDHRVPGLAGGLRETQYF TGTGCCAGCAGCCAAGACCACCGGGTACCGGGACTAGCGGGAGGGCTCCGGGAGACCCAGTACTTC
TRBJ2-7 TRBD2 TRBV6-5 once CASRLKAGGFREQYF TGTGCCAGCAGACTAAAAGCGGGAGGGTTTAGGGAGCAGTACTTC
TRBJ1-3 TRBD1 TRBV7-9 NA CASNAPGQGALGNTIYF TGTGCCAGCAACGCTCCGGGACAGGGGGCGCTTGGAAACACCATATATTTT
TRBJ1-1 NA TRBV18 NA CASSHDTNTEAFF TGTGCCAGCTCTCATGACACCAACACTGAAGCTTTCTTT
TRBJ2-2 TRBD1 TRBV4-2 NA CASSPRGTGSTGELFF TGTGCCAGCAGCCCGAGGGGGACAGGGTCCACCGGGGAGCTGTTTTTT
TRBJ2-1 TRBD2 TRBV6-6 NA CASSRGGGGSYNEQFF TGTGCCAGCAGCCGCGGGGGGGGCGGGTCCTACAATGAGCAGTTCTTC
TRBJ1-1 TRBD1 TRBV28 NA CASSLYTGGYAEAFF TGTGCCAGCAGTTTGTATACAGGGGGTTACGCTGAAGCTTTCTTT
TRBJ2-7 NA TRBV19 NA CASSRQESSYEQYF TGTGCCAGTAGTAGGCAGGAATCCTCCTACGAGCAGTACTTC
TRBJ2-7 TRBD1 TRBV7-9 NA CASSPRDSSYEQYF TGTGCCAGCAGTCCCCGGGACAGCTCCTACGAGCAGTACTTC
TRBJ2-3 TRBD2 TRBV4-3 NA CASSPLSSGGSTSTDTQYF TGCGCCAGCAGCCCGCTGTCTAGCGGGGGATCAACTAGCACAGATACGCAGTATTTT
TRBJ1-1 TRBD1 TRBV4-1 few CASRRQGGTEAFF TGCGCCAGCAGACGACAGGGAGGCACTGAAGCTTTCTTT
TRBJ2-7 NA TRBV7-2 NA CASSSKRAGGGEQYF TGTGCCAGCAGCTCTAAGCGGGCTGGTGGTGGTGAGCAGTACTTC
TRBJ1-2 TRBD1 TRBV5-6 NA CASRRLDREESGYTF TGTGCCAGCAGAAGGTTGGACAGGGAAGAAAGTGGCTACACCTTC
TRBJ2-7 NA TRBV6-1 NA CASSLQEWNEQYF TGTGCCAGCTCCCTACAGGAGTGGAACGAGCAGTACTTC
TRBJ1-4 NA TRBV9 few CASSVEGGYATNEKLFF TGTGCCAGCAGCGTAGAAGGCGGTTACGCAACTAATGAAAAACTGTTTTTT
TRBJ2-5 NA TRBV5-1 NA CASSPAVGSETQYF TGCGCCAGCAGCCCCGCCGTGGGGAGTGAGACCCAGTACTTC
TRBJ1-1 TRBD1 TRBV5-5 NA CASSLEGQGGTEAFF TGTGCCAGCAGCTTGGAGGGACAGGGGGGCACTGAAGCTTTCTTT
TRBJ1-4 NA TRBV7-6 NA CASSLRQRYEKLFF TGTGCCAGCAGCTTACGACAGAGATACGAAAAACTGTTTTTT
TRBJ1-5 NA TRBV6-5 NA CASSRIGNQPQHF TGTGCCAGCAGCCGCATAGGCAATCAGCCCCAGCATTTT
TRBJ2-3 TRBD2 TRBV5-1 NA CASSLGPPAGGTDTQYF TGCGCCAGCAGCTTGGGCCCCCCAGCGGGGGGGACAGATACGCAGTATTTT
TRBJ1-5 NA TRBV5-6 NA CASSSGTSLGQPQHF TGTGCCAGCAGCAGCGGGACTTCTCTTGGTCAGCCCCAGCATTTT
TRBJ2-1 TRBD2 TRBV7-2 NA CASSPIGAGAPSYNEQFF TGTGCCAGCAGCCCCATAGGAGCGGGGGCCCCCAGTTACAATGAGCAGTTCTTC